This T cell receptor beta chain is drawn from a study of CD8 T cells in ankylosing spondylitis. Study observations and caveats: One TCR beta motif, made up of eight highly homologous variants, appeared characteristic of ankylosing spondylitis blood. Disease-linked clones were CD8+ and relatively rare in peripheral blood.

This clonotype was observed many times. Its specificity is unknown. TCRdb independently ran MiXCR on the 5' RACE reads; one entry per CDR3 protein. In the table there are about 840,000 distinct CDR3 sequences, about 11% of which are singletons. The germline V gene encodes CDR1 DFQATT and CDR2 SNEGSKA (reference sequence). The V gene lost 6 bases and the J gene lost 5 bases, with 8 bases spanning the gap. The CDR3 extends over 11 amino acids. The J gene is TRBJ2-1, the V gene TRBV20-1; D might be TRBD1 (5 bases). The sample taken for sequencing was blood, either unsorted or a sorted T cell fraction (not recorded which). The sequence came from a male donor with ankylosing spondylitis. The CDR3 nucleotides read TGCAGTGCCTCGACAGACAATGAGCAGTTCTTC. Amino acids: CSASTDNEQFF.